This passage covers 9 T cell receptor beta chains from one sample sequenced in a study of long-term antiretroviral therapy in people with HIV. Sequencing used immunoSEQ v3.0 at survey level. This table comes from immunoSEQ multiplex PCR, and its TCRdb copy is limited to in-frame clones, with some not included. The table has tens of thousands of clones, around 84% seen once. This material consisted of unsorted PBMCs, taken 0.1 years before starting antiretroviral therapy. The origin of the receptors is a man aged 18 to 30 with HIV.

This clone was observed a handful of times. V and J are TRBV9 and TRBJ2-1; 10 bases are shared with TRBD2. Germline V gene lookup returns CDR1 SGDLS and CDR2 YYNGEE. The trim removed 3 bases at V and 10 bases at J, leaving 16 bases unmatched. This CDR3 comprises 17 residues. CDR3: CASSDQSGSGRAWEQFF. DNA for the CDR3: TGTGCCAGCAGCGATCAATCGGGGAGCGGGAGGGCGTGGGAGCAGTTCTTC.

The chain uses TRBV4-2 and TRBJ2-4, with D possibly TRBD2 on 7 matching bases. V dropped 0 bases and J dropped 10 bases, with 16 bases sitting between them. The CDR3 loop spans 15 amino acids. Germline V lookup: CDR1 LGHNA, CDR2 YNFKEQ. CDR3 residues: CASSQDRGGAGIQYF. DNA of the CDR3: TGTGCCAGCAGCCAAGATAGGGGGGGGGCCGGGATTCAGTACTTC.

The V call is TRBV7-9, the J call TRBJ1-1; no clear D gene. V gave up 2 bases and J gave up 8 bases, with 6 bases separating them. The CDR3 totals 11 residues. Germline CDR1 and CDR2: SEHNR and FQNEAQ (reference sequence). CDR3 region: CASSLMAEAFF. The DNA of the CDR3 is TGTGCCAGCAGCTTAATGGCGGAAGCTTTCTTT.

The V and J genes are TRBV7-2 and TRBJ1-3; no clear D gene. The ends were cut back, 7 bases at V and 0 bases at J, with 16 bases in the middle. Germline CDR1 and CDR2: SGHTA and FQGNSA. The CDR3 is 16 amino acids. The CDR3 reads CASNVDGGLSGNTIYF. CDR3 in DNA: TGTGCCAGCAACGTGGACGGCGGACTCTCTGGAAACACCATATATTTT.

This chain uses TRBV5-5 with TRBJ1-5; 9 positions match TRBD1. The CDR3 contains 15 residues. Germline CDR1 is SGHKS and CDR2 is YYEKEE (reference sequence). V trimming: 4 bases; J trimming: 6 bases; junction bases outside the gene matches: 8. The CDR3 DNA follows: TGTGCCAGCAGCCCGGCCGGGACAGGGCGTCAGCCCCAGCATTTT. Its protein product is CASSPAGTGRQPQHF.

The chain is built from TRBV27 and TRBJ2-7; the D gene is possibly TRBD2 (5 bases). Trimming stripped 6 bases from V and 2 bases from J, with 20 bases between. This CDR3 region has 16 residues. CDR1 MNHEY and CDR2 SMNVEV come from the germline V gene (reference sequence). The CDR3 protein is CASRERIKRAPYEQYF. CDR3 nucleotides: TGTGCCAGCAGGGAGAGAATTAAGAGGGCCCCCTACGAGCAGTACTTC.

DNA of the CDR3: TGTGCCAGCAGTTCACCAGCGGGAGGCAATTACAATGAGCAGTTCTTC. This translates into CASSSPAGGNYNEQFF. The chain employs TRBV27 and TRBJ2-1; TRBD2 agrees at 9 bases. The CDR3 length is 16 residues. The junction had 8 bases not matched to a gene; V was cut back by 4 bases and J by 4 bases. Germline CDR1 and CDR2: MNHEY and SMNVEV (reference sequence).

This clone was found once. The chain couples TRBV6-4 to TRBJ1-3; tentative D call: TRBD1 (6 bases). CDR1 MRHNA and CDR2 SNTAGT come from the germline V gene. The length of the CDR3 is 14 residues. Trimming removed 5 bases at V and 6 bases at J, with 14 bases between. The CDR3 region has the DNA TGTGCCAGCAGTCCGAGGGGGGGGATAAACACCATATATTTT. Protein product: CASSPRGGINTIYF.

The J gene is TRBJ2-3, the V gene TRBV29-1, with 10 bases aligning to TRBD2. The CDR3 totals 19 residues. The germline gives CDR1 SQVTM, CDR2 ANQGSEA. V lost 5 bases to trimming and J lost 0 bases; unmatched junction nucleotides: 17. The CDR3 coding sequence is TGCAGCGTTTTGTTTAGCGGGGGGTACCCTGGGTGGAGCACAGATACGCAGTATTTT. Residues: CSVLFSGGYPGWSTDTQYF.